This T cell receptor (beta chain) was obtained from a study of blood T cell repertoires in COVID-19. Study at large: The United States, Italy and Spain supplied acute and convalescent COVID-19 samples. PBMCs, B-cell-depleted T cells, or T cells provided the cDNA or gDNA that made up the material.

V lost 4 bases and J lost 2, with 12 bases in between. This CDR3 contains 14 residues. Germline CDR1 and CDR2: SQVTM and ANQGSEA. Here immunoSEQ multiplex PCR was the method, and the copy in TCRdb shows in-frame clones only, minus some. The sample includes a few hundred thousand clones, about 87% of them seen just once. In its sample, this clone was seen many times. This chain joins TRBV29-1 and TRBJ1-3; D is unclear. The receptor was isolated from a woman aged 45-60 years with acute or convalescent COVID-19. Specimen: peripheral blood. In DNA, the CDR3 is TGCAGCGTTGTTTATAGTCTAACTGGAAACACCATATATTTT. Its translation: CSVVYSLTGNTIYF.